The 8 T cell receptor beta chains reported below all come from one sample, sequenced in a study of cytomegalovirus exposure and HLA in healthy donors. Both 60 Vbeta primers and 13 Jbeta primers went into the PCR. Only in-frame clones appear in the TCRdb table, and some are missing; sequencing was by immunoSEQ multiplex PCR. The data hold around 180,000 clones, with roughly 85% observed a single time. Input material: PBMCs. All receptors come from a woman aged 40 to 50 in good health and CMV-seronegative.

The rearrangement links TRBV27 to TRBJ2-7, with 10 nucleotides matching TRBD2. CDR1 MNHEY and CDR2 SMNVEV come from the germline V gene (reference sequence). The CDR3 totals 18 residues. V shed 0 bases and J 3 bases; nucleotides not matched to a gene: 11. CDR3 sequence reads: CASSLSPAGASGGYEQYF. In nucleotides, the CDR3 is TGTGCCAGCAGTTTATCGCCCGCCGGGGCTAGCGGGGGCTACGAGCAGTACTTC.

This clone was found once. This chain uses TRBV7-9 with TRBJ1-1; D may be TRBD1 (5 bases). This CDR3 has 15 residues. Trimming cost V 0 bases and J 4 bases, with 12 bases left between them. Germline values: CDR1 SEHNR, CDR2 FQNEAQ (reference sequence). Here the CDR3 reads CASSLAGGEGTEAFF. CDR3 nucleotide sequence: TGTGCCAGCAGCTTAGCGGGGGGTGAGGGCACTGAAGCTTTCTTT.

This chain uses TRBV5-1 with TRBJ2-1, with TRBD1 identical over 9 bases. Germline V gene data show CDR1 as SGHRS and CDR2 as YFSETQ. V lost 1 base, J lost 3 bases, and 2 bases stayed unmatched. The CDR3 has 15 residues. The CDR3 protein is CASSLNRGLYNEQFF. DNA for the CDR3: TGCGCCAGCAGCTTGAACAGGGGGCTCTACAATGAGCAGTTCTTC.

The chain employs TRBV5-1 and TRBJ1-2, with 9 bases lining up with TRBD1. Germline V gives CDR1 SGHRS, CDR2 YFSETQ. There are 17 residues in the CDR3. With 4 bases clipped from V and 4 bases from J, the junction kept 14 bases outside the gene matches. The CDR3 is CASSHRGQGVLIYGYTF. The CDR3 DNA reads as TGCGCCAGCAGCCACAGGGGACAGGGAGTTTTAATCTATGGCTACACCTTC. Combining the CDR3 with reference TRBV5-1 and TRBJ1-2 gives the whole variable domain KAGVTQTPRYLIKTRGQQVTLSCSPISGHRSVSWYQQTPGQGLQFLFEYFSETQRNKGNFPGRFSGRQFSNSRSEMNVSTLELGDSALYLCASSHRGQGVLIYGYTFGSGTRLTVV.

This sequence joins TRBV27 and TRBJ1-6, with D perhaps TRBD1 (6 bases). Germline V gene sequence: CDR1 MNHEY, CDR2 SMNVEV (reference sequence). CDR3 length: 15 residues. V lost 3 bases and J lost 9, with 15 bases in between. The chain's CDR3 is CASSLDSSGFSPLHF. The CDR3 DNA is TGTGCCAGCAGTTTGGACAGCAGCGGTTTTTCACCCCTCCACTTT.

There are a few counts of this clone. CDR3 protein: CASSLRTGKNTEAFF. Written as DNA, the CDR3 is TGTGCCAGCAGCCTCCGGACAGGAAAGAACACTGAAGCTTTCTTT. This chain joins TRBV14 and TRBJ1-1, with 7 bases fitting TRBD1. Germline V gene sequence: CDR1 SGHDN, CDR2 FVKESK. CDR3 length: 15 residues. V gave up 4 bases and J gave up 1 base; unmatched junction bases: 6. The variable domain in full, with the rest retrieved from reference TRBV14 and TRBJ1-1, is EAGVTQFPSHSVIEKGQTVTLRCDPISGHDNLYWYRRVMGKEIKFLLHFVKESKQDESGMPNNRFLAERTGGTYSTLKVQPAELEDSGVYFCASSLRTGKNTEAFFGQGTRLTVV.

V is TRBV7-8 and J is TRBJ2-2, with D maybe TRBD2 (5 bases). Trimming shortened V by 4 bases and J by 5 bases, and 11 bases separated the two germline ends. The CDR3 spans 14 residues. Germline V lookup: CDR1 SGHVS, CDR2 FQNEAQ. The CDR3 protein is CASSWARDTGELFF. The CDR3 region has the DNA TGTGCCAGCAGCTGGGCACGGGATACCGGGGAGCTGTTTTTT.

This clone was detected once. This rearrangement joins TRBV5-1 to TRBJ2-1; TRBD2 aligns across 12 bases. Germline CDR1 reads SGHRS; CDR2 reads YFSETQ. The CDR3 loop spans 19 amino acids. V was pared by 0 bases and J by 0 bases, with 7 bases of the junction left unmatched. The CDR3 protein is CASSLGLAGGRGSYNEQFF. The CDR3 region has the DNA TGCGCCAGCAGCTTGGGGCTAGCGGGGGGGCGGGGCTCCTACAATGAGCAGTTCTTC. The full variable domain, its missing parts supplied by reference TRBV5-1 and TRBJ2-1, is KAGVTQTPRYLIKTRGQQVTLSCSPISGHRSVSWYQQTPGQGLQFLFEYFSETQRNKGNFPGRFSGRQFSNSRSEMNVSTLELGDSALYLCASSLGLAGGRGSYNEQFFGPGTRLTVL.